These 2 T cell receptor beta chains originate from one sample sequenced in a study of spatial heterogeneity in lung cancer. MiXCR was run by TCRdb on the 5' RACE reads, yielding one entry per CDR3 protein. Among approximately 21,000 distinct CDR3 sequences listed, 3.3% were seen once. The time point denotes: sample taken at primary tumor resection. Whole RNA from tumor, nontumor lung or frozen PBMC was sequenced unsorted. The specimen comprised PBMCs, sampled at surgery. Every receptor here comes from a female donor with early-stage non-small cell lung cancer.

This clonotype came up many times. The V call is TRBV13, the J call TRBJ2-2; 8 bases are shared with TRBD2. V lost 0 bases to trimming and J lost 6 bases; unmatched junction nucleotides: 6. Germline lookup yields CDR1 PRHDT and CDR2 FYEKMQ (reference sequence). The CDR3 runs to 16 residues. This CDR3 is CASSLGLGREAGELFF. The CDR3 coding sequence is TGTGCCAGCAGCTTAGGCCTGGGGCGGGAGGCCGGGGAGCTGTTTTTT.

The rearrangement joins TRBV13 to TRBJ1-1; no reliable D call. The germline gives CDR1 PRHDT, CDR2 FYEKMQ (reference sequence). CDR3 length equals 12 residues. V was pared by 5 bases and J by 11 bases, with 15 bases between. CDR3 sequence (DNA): TGTGCCAGCAGCCCCCGCCCAGATGGGGCTTTCTTT. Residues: CASSPRPDGAFF.